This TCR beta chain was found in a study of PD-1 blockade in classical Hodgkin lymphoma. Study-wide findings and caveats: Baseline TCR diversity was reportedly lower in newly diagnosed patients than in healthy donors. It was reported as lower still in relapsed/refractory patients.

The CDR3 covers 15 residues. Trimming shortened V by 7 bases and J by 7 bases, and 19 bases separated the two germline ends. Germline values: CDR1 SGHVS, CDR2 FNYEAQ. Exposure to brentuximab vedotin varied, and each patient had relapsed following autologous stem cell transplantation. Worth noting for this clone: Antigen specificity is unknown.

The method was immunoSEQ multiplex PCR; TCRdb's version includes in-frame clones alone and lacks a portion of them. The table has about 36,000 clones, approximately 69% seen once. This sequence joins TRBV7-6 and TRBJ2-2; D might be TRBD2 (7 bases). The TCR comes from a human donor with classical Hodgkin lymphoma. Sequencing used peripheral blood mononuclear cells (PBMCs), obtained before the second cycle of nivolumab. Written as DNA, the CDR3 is TGTGCCAGCACTGATCGCGCGGGGGCGGGCGGGGAGCTGTTTTTT. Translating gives CASTDRAGAGGELFF.